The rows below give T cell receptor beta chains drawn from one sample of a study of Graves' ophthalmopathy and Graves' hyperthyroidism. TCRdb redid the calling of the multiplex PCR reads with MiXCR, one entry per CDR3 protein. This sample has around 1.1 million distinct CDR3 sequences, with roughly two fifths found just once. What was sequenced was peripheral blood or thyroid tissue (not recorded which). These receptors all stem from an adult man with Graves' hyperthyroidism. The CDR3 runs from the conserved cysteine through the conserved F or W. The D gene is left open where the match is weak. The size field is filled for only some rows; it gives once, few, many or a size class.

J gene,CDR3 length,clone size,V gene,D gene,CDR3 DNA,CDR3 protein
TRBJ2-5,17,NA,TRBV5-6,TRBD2,TGTGCCAGCAGCTTTTTTCGGCGGGGGGCCTACCAAGAGACCCAGTACTTC,CASSFFRRGAYQETQYF
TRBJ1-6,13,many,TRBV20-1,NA,TGCAGTGCTAGCGAGACATTTGATTCACCCCTCCACTTT,CSASETFDSPLHF
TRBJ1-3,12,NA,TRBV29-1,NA,TGCAGCGTTTCCAGGGGTCTGAACACTGAAGCTTTT,CSVSRGLNTEAF
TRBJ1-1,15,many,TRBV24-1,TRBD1,TGTGCCACCAGTGACTCCGGACAGGGTACAGCTGAAGCTTTCTTT,CATSDSGQGTAEAFF
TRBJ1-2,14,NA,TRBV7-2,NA,TGTGCCAGCAGCTATACCTTCGGGAACTATGGCTACACCTTC,CASSYTFGNYGYTF
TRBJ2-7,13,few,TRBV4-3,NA,TGCGCCAGCAGCCAAGGGCTATTCTACGAGCAGTACTTC,CASSQGLFYEQYF
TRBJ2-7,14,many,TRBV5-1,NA,TGCGCCAGCAGCTTGGAGAACATGGTCTACGAGCAGTACTTC,CASSLENMVYEQYF
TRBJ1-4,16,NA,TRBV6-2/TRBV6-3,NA,TGTGCCACCCCGATGAAGAGGGACTTGGTCGCTGAAAAACTGTTTTTT,CATPMKRDLVAEKLFF
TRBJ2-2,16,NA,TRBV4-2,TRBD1,TGTGCCAGCAGCCACGGGACAGGGCGCGACACCGGGGAGCTGTTTTTT,CASSHGTGRDTGELFF
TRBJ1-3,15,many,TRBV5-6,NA,TGTGCCAGCAGCTTCACGCGCCTCTCTGGAAACACCATATATTTT,CASSFTRLSGNTIYF
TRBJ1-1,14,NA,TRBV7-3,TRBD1,TGTGCCAGCAGCGCTGGACAGGGGAGCACTGAAGCTTTCTTT,CASSAGQGSTEAFF
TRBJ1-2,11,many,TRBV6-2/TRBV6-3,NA,TGTGCCAGCAGCCAGGGCAAAGGCTACACCTTC,CASSQGKGYTF
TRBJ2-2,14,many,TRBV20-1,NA,TGCAGTGCTAGAAGTCCGCAGGGGTACGGGGAGCTGTTTTTT,CSARSPQGYGELFF